The 14 T cell receptor beta chains presented below share a single source sample, sequenced in a study of human T cells and chemical hapten exposure. TCRdb used MiXCR to reprocess the RACE reads, holding one entry per CDR3 protein. The sample shows roughly 150,000 distinct CDR3 sequences, about 12% of them seen only once. Time point indicated: patch test 2, 6 weeks after DPC sensitization. Treatment reported: therapeutic diphenylcyclopropenone sensitization with weekly scalp DPC. The sample in question was whole blood, obtained in connection with sensitization to the hapten diphenylcyclopropenone (DPC). Receptor source: a woman aged 50 to 60 with alopecia areata. Some clones in this sample may be carry-over from other donors' samples.

This chain uses TRBV29-1 with TRBJ2-7, with 9 bases identical to TRBD1. Germline CDR1 SQVTM, CDR2 ANQGSEA. This CDR3 comprises 12 residues. The V gene end was trimmed by 7 bases and the J gene end by 6 bases; junction bases not matched to a gene: 7. The CDR3 reads CSARTGEGEQYF. The DNA for the CDR3 is TGCAGCGCCCGGACAGGGGAGGGCGAGCAGTACTTC.

This clonotype has a handful of counts. The gene calls are TRBV30 and TRBJ2-7, with 8 bases aligning to TRBD1. Germline V lookup: CDR1 GTSNPN, CDR2 SVGIG (reference sequence). V shed 2 bases and J 2 bases; nucleotides not matched to a gene: 2. This CDR3 has 13 residues. The CDR3: CAWSSTGAYEQYF. The CDR3 DNA reads TGTGCCTGGAGTTCGACAGGGGCCTACGAGCAGTACTTC.

This clonotype has just a few counts. The chain is built from TRBV5-6 and TRBJ2-1; 10 positions agree with TRBD2. Germline values: CDR1 SGHDT, CDR2 YYEEEE. Losses at the gene ends were 1 base for V and 6 bases for J; bases not matched to a gene: 7. The CDR3 contains 16 residues. CDR3 loop: CASSLRVASGSNEQFF. CDR3 in DNA: TGTGCCAGCAGCTTGCGTGTGGCTAGCGGGAGCAATGAGCAGTTCTTC.

The chain uses TRBV3-1 and TRBJ2-5; a possible D gene is TRBD1 (5 bases). Germline V gene data show CDR1 as LGHDT and CDR2 as YNNKEL (reference sequence). Trimming took 0 bases from V and 8 from J, leaving 7 bases between them. The CDR3 totals 12 residues. The CDR3 protein is CASSQDRETQYF. Here the CDR3 DNA reads TGTGCCAGCAGCCAAGACAGGGAAACCCAGTACTTC.

Only a few counts were recorded for this clonotype. The chain has TRBV18 and TRBJ1-1, with D hard to call. CDR1 is KGHSH and CDR2 is LQKENI in the germline V gene. CDR3 size: 13 residues. Trimming pared 3 bases from V and 1 base from J, leaving 6 bases between. The CDR3 here is CASSPTSNTEAFF. CDR3 nucleotide sequence: TGTGCCAGCTCACCGACATCGAACACTGAAGCTTTCTTT.

This clonotype was seen a handful of times. The chain has TRBV11-2 and TRBJ2-3; D is possibly TRBD2 (5 bases). CDR1 and CDR2 from the germline V gene are SGHAT and FQNNGV. Trimming cost V 5 bases and J 0 bases, with 15 bases left between them. This CDR3 contains 16 residues. CDR3 sequence reads: CASSPAPASSTDTQYF. CDR3 bases: TGTGCCAGCAGCCCTGCTCCCGCTAGCAGCACAGATACGCAGTATTTT.

The chain couples TRBV29-1 to TRBJ2-2, with D unresolved. With 7 bases removed from V and 5 bases from J, the gap between germline ends came to 20 bases. CDR1 and CDR2 (germline): SQVTM, ANQGSEA. The CDR3 consists of 15 residues. CDR3 bases: TGCAGCGCAATGGCCGGGCTAACCAGTACCGGGGAGCTGTTTTTT. Amino acid sequence: CSAMAGLTSTGELFF.

This chain uses TRBV12-3 or TRBV12-4 with TRBJ1-1; D is undetermined. The CDR3 sequence is 10 residues long. V lost 8 bases, J lost 5 bases, and 6 bases lay in between. The DNA of the CDR3 is TGTGCCAGCCGTGGTACTGAAGCTTTCTTT. Translating it yields CASRGTEAFF.

The chain combines TRBV5-6 with TRBJ1-5, with D hard to call. V lost 0 bases to trimming and J lost 9 bases, with 13 bases between them. The length of the CDR3 is 14 residues. In germline, CDR1 is SGHDT, CDR2 YYEEEE. Here the CDR3 DNA reads TGTGCCAGCAGCTTGGCGGCGGATCTTGGGCCCCAGCATTTT. It encodes CASSLAADLGPQHF. Combining the CDR3 with reference TRBV5-6 and TRBJ1-5 gives the whole variable domain DAGVTQSPTHLIKTRGQQVTLRCSPKSGHDTVSWYQQALGQGPQFIFQYYEEEERQRGNFPDRFSGHQFPNYSSELNVNALLLGDSALYLCASSLAADLGPQHFGDGTRLSIL.

The chain carries TRBV6-2 or TRBV6-3 and TRBJ1-1, with TRBD1 matching over 9 bases. The germline gives CDR1 MNHEY, CDR2 SVGEGT. The V segment lost 5 bases and the J segment 8 bases; nucleotides outside the gene matches: 6. The CDR3 sequence is 13 residues long. This CDR3 reads CASSPGTGFEAFF. The CDR3 DNA reads TGTGCCAGCAGTCCCGGGACAGGGTTCGAAGCTTTCTTT.

This clonotype was detected many times. The chain combines TRBV5-1 with TRBJ1-6; TRBD1 might be the D (5 bases). The CDR3 totals 14 residues. V lost 4 bases and J 9 bases, leaving 14 bases between the germline ends. Germline V gene data show CDR1 as SGHRS and CDR2 as YFSETQ. CDR3: CASSPQWGGSPLHF. In DNA, the CDR3 is TGCGCCAGCAGCCCCCAGTGGGGCGGTTCACCCCTCCACTTT.

This clonotype appeared a single time. This may arise from a read error, as a much more abundant clone is one base away. V and J are TRBV12-3 or TRBV12-4 and TRBJ1-6; D remains unclear. This CDR3 is built from 13 residues. The CDR3 DNA reads as TGTGCCAGCAGTTTGGATAGTTATTCACGCCTCCACTTT. Protein: CASSLDSYSRLHF.

The chain's CDR3 is CSARDSAASPLHF. As DNA, the CDR3 is TGCAGTGCTAGAGATTCTGCGGCCTCACCCCTCCACTTT. The chain links TRBV20-1 to TRBJ1-6; D not resolved. CDR3 length: 13 amino acids. The germline CDR1 and CDR2 sequences are DFQATT and SNEGSKA (reference sequence). V was trimmed by 0 bases and J by 10 bases, leaving 10 bases between them.

A few counts support this clonotype. V is TRBV7-9 and J is TRBJ2-7; 8 nucleotides line up with TRBD2. V was pared by 6 bases and J by 2 bases, with 9 bases of the junction left unmatched. The CDR3 extends over 15 amino acids. Germline V gives CDR1 SEHNR, CDR2 FQNEAQ (reference sequence). For the CDR3, the DNA is TGTGCCAGCAGTTCTAGCGGGCCGGGTGCCTACGAGCAGTACTTC. Translation gives CASSSSGPGAYEQYF.